These 13 T cell receptor beta chains came from one sample sequenced in a study of beta chain features in type 1 diabetes. Reverse transcribing all isolated RNA meant expressed TCRB transcripts were sequenced. Sequencing used immunoSEQ multiplex PCR; TCRdb keeps in-frame clones, though not all of them. The table shows about 410,000 clones, with about 15% occurring only once. Sequences were obtained from naive CD4+ T cells from blood. The receptors come from a man in his thirties or forties in good health.

This clone occurred a few times. Within the sample, other DNA sequences also encode this same CDR3. The CDR3 protein is CSVGGNYGYTF. The DNA for the CDR3 is TGCAGCGTCGGGGGTAACTATGGCTACACCTTC. The chain couples TRBV29-1 to TRBJ1-2, with D possibly TRBD1 on 5 matching bases. The germline V and J ends were trimmed by 6 bases and 1 base, with 6 bases remaining between them. Germline CDR1 and CDR2: SQVTM and ANQGSEA. CDR3 size: 11 residues.

This clone was counted between two and nine times. For the CDR3, the DNA is TGCGCCAGCAGCCCCCTTCCTGCCGGGACATTGATCGGGGAGCTGTTTTTT. It encodes CASSPLPAGTLIGELFF. This sequence joins TRBV4-1 and TRBJ2-2; tentatively, D is TRBD1 (6 bases). This CDR3 has 17 amino acids. Germline assignment: CDR1 MGHRA and CDR2 YSYEKL. The V and J ends lost 4 bases and 7 bases respectively, with 22 bases between them.

The V gene is TRBV7-2, the J gene TRBJ1-5; D remains ambiguous. Trimming removed 1 base from V and 7 bases from J, with 8 bases in between. CDR3 length: 13 amino acids. Germline V lookup: CDR1 SGHTA, CDR2 FQGNSA. CDR3 in DNA: TGTGCCAGCAGCTTAGGGGCCGAGCAGCCCCAGCATTTT. Encoded protein: CASSLGAEQPQHF.

This rearrangement joins TRBV4-2 to TRBJ2-1, with D possibly being TRBD2 (6 bases). Germline CDR1 reads LGHNA; CDR2 reads YNFKEQ. Trimming took off 0 bases at V and 5 bases at J, with 11 bases between the two ends. This CDR3 contains 15 residues. This CDR3 reads CASSQEGRRDNEQFF. DNA for the CDR3: TGTGCCAGCAGCCAAGAAGGGAGGAGAGACAATGAGCAGTTCTTC.

This clone was found a few times. The rearrangement uses TRBV7-9 and TRBJ2-5; TRBD1 matches at 9 bases. The ends lost 2 bases at V and 5 bases at J; junction bases unmatched: 6. The CDR3 has 15 amino acids. The germline CDR1 and CDR2 sequences are SEHNR and FQNEAQ (reference sequence). The CDR3, as DNA: TGTGCCAGCAGCTTACCCGGACAGGGGTTGGAGACCCAGTACTTC. It specifies CASSLPGQGLETQYF.

The CDR3 bases are TGTGCTAGTGGAAGCGGGAAAAGTGAGCAGTTCTTC. Protein product: CASGSGKSEQFF. This chain connects TRBV12-5 to TRBJ2-1; 7 nucleotides align to TRBD2. CDR1 and CDR2 from the germline V gene are LGHNT and FRNRAP. Unmatched junction bases numbered 5, after V lost 6 bases and J lost 9 bases. The CDR3 consists of 12 residues.

This chain connects TRBV28 to TRBJ2-6; D is uncertain. Germline CDR1 and CDR2: MDHEN and SYDVKM. Trimming cost V 1 base and J 3 bases, with 4 bases left between them. The CDR3 spans 14 residues. DNA for the CDR3: TGTGCCAGCAGTTTATCTCGTGGGGCCAACGTCCTGACTTTC. Protein: CASSLSRGANVLTF.

The chain uses TRBV21-1 and TRBJ2-7. TRBV21-1 is assigned pseudogene status. The length of the CDR3 is 12 residues. CDR3 region: CASSKAGAGVRV. As DNA, the CDR3 is TGTGCCAGCAGCAAAGCCGGGGCAGGCGTCCGCGTC.

This chain uses TRBV6-6 with TRBJ2-7; 9 nucleotides align to TRBD1. Losses at the gene ends were 10 bases for V and 3 bases for J; bases not matched to a gene: 10. In germline, CDR1 is MNHNY, CDR2 SVGAGI (reference sequence). The CDR3 runs 14 residues. This chain's CDR3 is CAIRPGQGNYEQYF. The CDR3 bases are TGTGCCATAAGACCGGGACAGGGAAACTACGAGCAGTACTTC.

Concerning this clone: Distinct nucleotide sequences in the sample also encode this CDR3. The rearrangement links TRBV30 to TRBJ1-1, with 8 nucleotides matching TRBD1. Germline V gene data show CDR1 as GTSNPN and CDR2 as SVGIG (reference sequence). V shed 1 base, J shed 5 bases, and the junction held 0 bases outside the gene matches. The CDR3 covers 12 residues. The CDR3 loop reads CAWSDRGTEAFF. The DNA of the CDR3 is TGTGCCTGGAGTGACAGGGGGACTGAAGCTTTCTTT.

This clone has more than one count but fewer than ten. The rearrangement links TRBV11-3 to TRBJ1-2; D is unclear. The CDR3 is 12 amino acids. The germline V and J ends were trimmed by 4 bases and 7 bases, with 10 bases remaining between them. Germline values: CDR1 SGHNT, CDR2 YENEEA. This CDR3 reads CASSSARRGYTF. The CDR3 coding sequence is TGTGCCAGCAGCTCCGCCCGGCGTGGCTACACCTTC.

This clone was observed a single time. The chain recombines TRBV9 with TRBJ2-5; D might be TRBD1 (6 bases). Per germline, CDR1 SGDLS and CDR2 YYNGEE. Trimming shortened V by 1 base and J by 4 bases, and 23 bases separated the two germline ends. There are 18 residues in the CDR3. CDR3 loop: CASSVTQGNGIGRETQYF. The CDR3 region has the DNA TGTGCCAGCAGCGTAACTCAGGGGAACGGTATAGGGCGAGAGACCCAGTACTTC. The whole variable domain, remainder taken from reference TRBV9 and TRBJ2-5, is DSGVTQTPKHLITATGQRVTLRCSPRSGDLSVYWYQQSLDQGLQFLIQYYNGEERAKGNILERFSAQQFPDLHSELNLSSLELGDSALYFCASSVTQGNGIGRETQYFGPGTRLLVL.

The chain carries TRBV20-1 and TRBJ2-1; D is uncertain. Germline lookup yields CDR1 DFQATT and CDR2 SNEGSKA (reference sequence). The CDR3 spans 11 residues. With 4 bases removed from V and 10 bases from J, the gap between germline ends came to 11 bases. The CDR3 here is CSAIRTREQFF. Written as DNA, the CDR3 is TGCAGTGCTATCAGAACCCGGGAGCAGTTCTTC.